This TCR beta chain was obtained from a study of cytomegalovirus exposure and HLA in healthy donors. Study-wide results and caveats: Reportedly, diagnosis of cytomegalovirus status by the classifier showed high specificity and sensitivity. Rare sequences made up most TCRs, while some public TCRs were found in many donors. Listed as cytomegalovirus-associated were about 160 TCR beta chains.

Points on this clone: Its antigen is undetermined.

While the first cohort had 600 to 850 subjects, the donors belonged to the separate validation cohort of roughly 120 subjects. This CDR3 comprises 15 residues. The V end lost 1 base, the J end lost 2 bases, and 11 bases lay between the germline ends. The germline CDR1 and CDR2 sequences are SGHKS and YYEKEE (reference sequence). Assay: immunoSEQ multiplex PCR; the TCRdb copy retains only in-frame clones and omits some. The sample has 200,000 to 250,000 clones, around 86% seen once; the top ten hold 2%. The TCR sequence derives from a woman younger than 35 in good health and CMV-seropositive. This chain connects TRBV5-5 to TRBJ2-3; D gene uncertain. The sequencing sample was made of PBMCs. CDR3 sequence: CASSLSNRATDTQYF. The DNA of the CDR3 is TGTGCCAGCAGCTTGTCTAACAGAGCCACAGATACGCAGTATTTT.